The 24 T cell receptor beta chains below come from one sample, sequenced in a study of beta chain features in type 1 diabetes. The entirety of the isolated RNA underwent reverse transcription, so expressed TCRB transcripts were sequenced. Method: immunoSEQ multiplex PCR; TCRdb's copy keeps in-frame clones and lacks some. The sample holds 450,000 or so clones, roughly an eighth seen once. The sample taken for sequencing was naive CD4+ T cells from blood. These receptors were collected from a woman aged 18-29 years in good health.

This clone was seen a handful of times. CDR3 amino acids: CASSFRGGEQYF. The CDR3 nucleotides read TGTGCCAGCAGTTTTCGCGGCGGCGAGCAGTACTTC. V is TRBV27 and J is TRBJ2-7; D is ambiguous. V lost 3 bases, J lost 6 bases, and 9 bases lay in between. Germline assignment: CDR1 MNHEY and CDR2 SMNVEV (reference sequence). CDR3 length: 12 residues.

J is TRBJ2-7 and V is TRBV7-2, with D unclear. Between the trimmed V and J ends, which lost 6 bases and 5 bases, there was a span of 20 bases. This CDR3 region has 15 residues. Germline V gives CDR1 SGHTA, CDR2 FQGNSA. The CDR3 loop is CASSLRHARYNEQYF. The CDR3 DNA follows: TGTGCCAGCAGTTTGAGACATGCTCGTTACAACGAGCAGTACTTC.

The chain combines TRBV7-9 with TRBJ2-1; no definite D call. Trimming cost V 5 bases and J 7 bases, with 21 bases left between them. The CDR3 length is 16 residues. Germline V CDR1 and CDR2: SEHNR, FQNEAQ (reference sequence). The CDR3 nucleotides read TGTGCCAGCAGCCCCCCTATTAGGGTCCCCAGGAATGAGCAGTTCTTC. This codes for CASSPPIRVPRNEQFF.

This clone has only a few counts. This chain joins TRBV5-1 and TRBJ1-5; 7 bases line up with TRBD1. Germline CDR1 SGHRS, CDR2 YFSETQ. Trimming took 0 bases from V and 10 from J; bases not matched to a gene: 10. The CDR3 consists of 15 residues. The CDR3 sequence is CASSLAAGTENPQHF. As DNA, the CDR3 is TGCGCCAGCAGCTTGGCCGCCGGGACAGAGAATCCCCAGCATTTT.

This chain joins TRBV5-6 and TRBJ2-1; D uncertain. The CDR3 is made up of 13 amino acids. Trimming shortened V by 4 bases and J by 4 bases, and 9 bases separated the two germline ends. Per the germline V gene, CDR1 is SGHDT and CDR2 is YYEEEE. This CDR3 is CASSLLGYNEQFF. CDR3 in DNA: TGTGCCAGCAGCCTTCTAGGTTACAATGAGCAGTTCTTC.

This clone was found a few times. This sequence joins TRBV9 and TRBJ2-1; D might be TRBD2 (6 bases). The CDR3 extends over 19 amino acids. CDR1 SGDLS and CDR2 YYNGEE come from the germline V gene. V was shortened by 0 bases and J by 2 bases, with 21 bases between the two germline ends. The CDR3 DNA reads TGTGCCAGCAGCGTAGCCGGGGTGGATGGGACTTCCGCCTACAATGAGCAGTTCTTC. Amino acid sequence: CASSVAGVDGTSAYNEQFF.

The chain carries TRBV29-1 and TRBJ2-1; TRBD2 aligns across 7 bases. Trimming at V came to 8 bases and at J to 3 bases, leaving 7 bases not matched to a gene. This CDR3 region has 13 residues. The germline CDR1 and CDR2 sequences are SQVTM and ANQGSEA. Here the CDR3 reads CSIWSGGYNEQFF. The CDR3 DNA is TGCAGCATATGGTCGGGGGGCTACAATGAGCAGTTCTTC.

The gene calls are TRBV5-6 and TRBJ2-7; TRBD1 or TRBD2 may be the D gene (6 bases each). V was trimmed by 2 bases and J by 5 bases, leaving 17 bases between them. Germline V lookup: CDR1 SGHDT, CDR2 YYEEEE. This CDR3 region has 15 residues. The CDR3: CASSFPGQGRHEQYF. CDR3 nucleotides: TGTGCCAGCAGCTTCCCGGGCCAGGGGAGGCACGAGCAGTACTTC.

The gene calls are TRBV25-1 and TRBJ1-2, with no clear D. CDR1 is MGHDK and CDR2 is SYGVNS in the germline V gene. This CDR3 region has 12 residues. The V and J ends lost 1 base and 5 bases respectively, with 5 bases between them. CDR3 nucleotides: TGTGCCAGCAGTGAATCCGGTTATGGCTACACCTTC. Protein sequence: CASSESGYGYTF.

This clone turned up a few times. The chain joins TRBV19 to TRBJ2-1, with D tentatively TRBD1 (7 bases). V was clipped by 7 bases and J by 5 bases, with 18 bases between them. Germline V gene lookup returns CDR1 LNHDA and CDR2 SQIVND (reference sequence). The CDR3 is 15 amino acids. CDR3 in DNA: TGTGCCAGTACCACCCCAGGGGGGCGGGACAATGAGCAGTTCTTC. It specifies CASTTPGGRDNEQFF.

This clone was detected once. The genes are TRBV9 and TRBJ2-1; D is perhaps TRBD1 or TRBD2 (5 bases each). Germline CDR1 SGDLS, CDR2 YYNGEE. This CDR3 region has 15 residues. V was cut by 0 bases and J by 6 bases, with 13 bases left in between. CDR3 sequence: CASSVVGTDFNEQFF. CDR3 DNA sequence: TGTGCCAGCAGCGTAGTCGGGACCGACTTCAATGAGCAGTTCTTC. The complete variable domain, with remaining parts taken from reference TRBV9 and TRBJ2-1, reads DSGVTQTPKHLITATGQRVTLRCSPRSGDLSVYWYQQSLDQGLQFLIQYYNGEERAKGNILERFSAQQFPDLHSELNLSSLELGDSALYFCASSVVGTDFNEQFFGPGTRLTVL.

This clone was picked up a small number of times. Additional DNA sequences in this sample encode the identical CDR3. The J gene is TRBJ2-1, the V gene TRBV9; 7 nucleotides line up with TRBD2. The V and J ends lost 0 bases and 4 bases, in that order; junction bases with no gene match: 4. From germline, CDR1 is SGDLS and CDR2 YYNGEE. The CDR3 spans 15 residues. CDR3 loop: CASSVGLAVYNEQFF. CDR3 nucleotides: TGTGCCAGCAGCGTAGGGCTAGCGGTATACAATGAGCAGTTCTTC.

In its sample, this clone was seen a few times. Other DNA sequences in the same sample also yield this CDR3. This rearrangement joins TRBV5-1 to TRBJ2-1; D perhaps matches TRBD2 (5 bases). The CDR3 has 14 residues. Per the germline V gene, CDR1 is SGHRS and CDR2 is YFSETQ. V was pared by 1 base and J by 1 base, with 6 bases between. The CDR3 sequence is CASSLTSSYNEQFF. The CDR3 DNA is TGCGCCAGCAGCTTGACTAGTTCCTACAATGAGCAGTTCTTC.

This clone was observed a handful of times. CDR3: CASSSTYRGQGELFF. CDR3 nucleotide sequence: TGTGCCAGCAGTAGCACTTACAGGGGGCAAGGGGAGCTGTTTTTT. The rearrangement uses TRBV28 and TRBJ2-2, with 9 bases fitting TRBD1. This CDR3 has 15 amino acids. CDR1 and CDR2 (germline): MDHEN, SYDVKM. With V trimmed by 5 bases and J by 8 bases, 9 bases remained unmatched.

The CDR3 DNA follows: TGCGCCAGCAGCCATGAAAGGGGGCGAATCTATAATTCACCCCTCCACTTT. Protein sequence: CASSHERGRIYNSPLHF. The V call is TRBV4-1, the J call TRBJ1-6, with 7 positions matching TRBD1. Germline V gene lookup returns CDR1 MGHRA and CDR2 YSYEKL. This CDR3 region has 17 residues. Trimming cost V 3 bases and J 3 bases; bases outside gene matches: 8.

The chain joins TRBV11-2 to TRBJ2-1; D is undetermined. In germline, CDR1 is SGHAT, CDR2 FQNNGV. CDR3 length: 16 amino acids. The V and J ends lost 3 bases and 5 bases respectively, with 17 bases between them. CDR3 sequence (DNA): TGTGCCAGCAGCTTTCAGTACAGATCCGAGAACAATGAGCAGTTCTTC. Translation gives CASSFQYRSENNEQFF. Full variable domain (outside the CDR3, taken from reference TRBV11-2 and TRBJ2-1): EAGVAQSPRYKIIEKRQSVAFWCNPISGHATLYWYQQILGQGPKLLIQFQNNGVVDDSQLPKDRFSAERLKGVDSTLKIQPAKLEDSAVYLCASSFQYRSENNEQFFGPGTRLTVL.

In its sample, this clone was seen a few times. The chain joins TRBV20-1 to TRBJ2-7, with D unresolved. Germline CDR1 DFQATT, CDR2 SNEGSKA (reference sequence). The CDR3 runs 11 residues. V was trimmed by 6 bases and J by 4 bases, leaving 10 bases between them. The CDR3 loop reads CSAYRVYEQYV. As DNA, the CDR3 is TGCAGTGCATATAGGGTGTACGAGCAGTACGTC.

This clone was recorded a few times. The rearrangement links TRBV13 to TRBJ2-5; D is unresolved. The length of the CDR3 is 12 residues. Germline V gene sequence: CDR1 PRHDT, CDR2 FYEKMQ (reference sequence). V was trimmed by 3 bases and J by 4 bases, leaving 6 bases between them. The CDR3 region has the DNA TGTGCCAGCAGCTTCCGCGGAGAGACCCAGTACTTC. Translating gives CASSFRGETQYF.

This clone has more than one count but fewer than ten. The chain joins TRBV7-2 to TRBJ2-5; 12 positions match TRBD2. Trimming at V came to 7 bases and at J to 4 bases, leaving 4 bases not matched to a gene. The CDR3 contains 14 residues. Per germline, CDR1 SGHTA and CDR2 FQGNSA. The CDR3 region has the DNA TGTGCCAGCACCCTAGCGGGAGGGATAGAGACCCAGTACTTC. Translating gives CASTLAGGIETQYF.

This clone was seen a single time. J is TRBJ2-5 and V is TRBV2, with 9 bases matching TRBD1. The CDR3 loop spans 14 amino acids. CDR1 is SNHLY and CDR2 is FYNNEI in the germline V gene. V trimming: 6 bases; J trimming: 1 base; junction bases outside the gene matches: 3. CDR3 sequence reads: CASSAQGAQETQYF. CDR3 in DNA: TGTGCCAGCAGCGCACAGGGGGCCCAAGAGACCCAGTACTTC.

The chain employs TRBV7-3 and TRBJ2-1, with 7 bases lining up with TRBD1. This CDR3 has 15 residues. V trimming: 3 bases; J trimming: 3 bases; junction bases outside the gene matches: 5. Germline CDR1 SGHTA, CDR2 FQGTGA. CDR3 amino acids: CASSLVGTVYNEQFF. In DNA form, the CDR3 reads TGTGCCAGCAGCTTGGTGGGGACAGTCTACAATGAGCAGTTCTTC.

The chain links TRBV7-2 to TRBJ2-3; 10 bases match TRBD2. The germline gives CDR1 SGHTA, CDR2 FQGNSA. J was trimmed by 3 bases and V by 1 base; bases with no gene match: 7. The CDR3 has 17 amino acids. The CDR3 reads CASSLEASGGSTDTQYF. The DNA for the CDR3 is TGTGCCAGCAGCTTAGAGGCTAGCGGGGGTTCAACAGATACGCAGTATTTT.

The CDR3 is CATSIGQSNSPLHF. For the CDR3, the DNA is TGTGCCACCTCGATAGGACAGTCTAATTCACCCCTCCACTTT. The chain links TRBV2 to TRBJ1-6, with D possibly being TRBD1 (6 bases). The CDR3 sequence is 14 residues long. Germline loops: CDR1 SNHLY, CDR2 FYNNEI. Trimming shortened V by 10 bases and J by 6 bases, and 16 bases separated the two germline ends.

This clone was detected a few times. The rearrangement links TRBV29-1 to TRBJ1-1; the match to TRBD1 covers 10 bases. Trimming at V came to 6 bases and at J to 2 bases, leaving 9 bases not matched to a gene. From germline, CDR1 is SQVTM and CDR2 ANQGSEA. This CDR3 spans 15 amino acids. CDR3: CSVGGQGVTNTEAFF. CDR3 nucleotide sequence: TGCAGCGTCGGAGGACAGGGGGTTACAAACACTGAAGCTTTCTTT.